This TCR beta chain was recovered during a study of immune evolution from preneoplasia to lung adenocarcinoma. In the study overall: HLA loss of heterozygosity: approximately 7.5% AIS, under 19% MIA, around 33% ADC, none AAH. Notes on the study in general: Later-stage lesions appeared to have more T cells, more diversity, less clonality.

Two lung cancer pathologists independently confirmed each histologic diagnosis. CDR1 and CDR2 (germline): MDHEN, SYDVKM. The CDR3 loop spans 14 amino acids. Trimming removed 2 bases at V and 8 bases at J, with 12 bases between. Note on this clone: Its antigen is not identified.

TCRdb's copy holds only in-frame clones and misses some; the assay was immunoSEQ multiplex PCR. The sample shows about 3,700 clones, approximately 85% of them seen only once. Sequences were obtained from FFPE invasive lung adenocarcinoma tissue. The sequence came from a person between 50 and 60 years old with lung adenocarcinoma. The chain combines TRBV28 with TRBJ1-4; TRBD1 might be the D (5 bases). This chain's CDR3 is CASSLGGVNEKLFF. Written as DNA, the CDR3 is TGTGCCAGCAGTTTAGGGGGGGTAAACGAAAAACTGTTTTTT.